These 25 T cell receptor beta chains share one sample of origin, sequenced in a study of T cells in Graves' hyperthyroidism and ophthalmopathy. RNA transcripts provided the source from which TCR beta CDR3 regions were amplified. HTBI primers were the set used in a first-round RT-PCR of the TCR CDR3. Via MiXCR, TCRdb re-called the multiplex PCR reads, giving one row per CDR3 protein. The table includes approximately 400,000 distinct CDR3 sequences, about 13% detected once. The sample comprised blood. The receptor set was obtained from a man aged 30 to 39 with Graves' hyperthyroidism that later progressed to Graves' ophthalmopathy.

This chain joins TRBV20-1 and TRBJ2-3; weak D call: TRBD2 (5 bases). Germline V lookup: CDR1 DFQATT, CDR2 SNEGSKA (reference sequence). The length of the CDR3 is 13 residues. V lost 7 bases and J lost 0, with 11 bases in between. The CDR3 protein is CSGRRTSTDTQYF. The DNA for the CDR3 is TGCAGTGGCCGGAGGACTAGCACAGATACGCAGTATTTT.

This sequence joins TRBV20-1 and TRBJ2-7; TRBD1 might be the D (5 bases). Deletions cut 4 bases from V and 0 bases from J, with 13 bases between. The CDR3 is 14 residues long. CDR1 is DFQATT, CDR2 SNEGSKA, per germline (reference sequence). Written as DNA, the CDR3 is TGCAGTGCTACAGGGTCCAATAACTCCTACGAGCAGTACTTC. It codes for CSATGSNNSYEQYF.

For this clonotype: A much larger clone differs by one base, so this may be a read error. The chain has TRBV28 and TRBJ2-1; the D is unclear. This CDR3 spans 11 amino acids. V lost 5 bases, J lost 10 bases, and 9 bases lay in between. Germline-derived CDR1 and CDR2 are MDHEN and SYDVKM. CDR3 protein: CASSTTREQFF. CDR3 DNA sequence: TGTGCCAGCAGTACTACCAGGGAGCAGTTCTTC. Drawing the rest from reference TRBV28 and TRBJ2-1, the complete variable domain is DVKVTQSSRYLVKRTGEKVFLECVQDMDHENMFWYRQDPGLGLRLIYFSYDVKMKEKGDIPEGYSVSREKKERFSLILESASTNQTSMYLCASSTTREQFFGPGTRLTVL.

This clonotype has ten or more counts. The rearrangement joins TRBV5-1 to TRBJ1-1; D not certain. V was shortened by 4 bases and J by 4 bases, with 17 bases between the two germline ends. The CDR3 has 15 amino acids. CDR1 and CDR2 (germline): SGHRS, YFSETQ. The CDR3 region is CASSPSKGRGTEAFF. The CDR3 DNA sequence: TGCGCCAGCAGCCCCTCCAAGGGTCGTGGCACTGAAGCTTTCTTT.

V is TRBV7-2 and J is TRBJ2-1; no clear D gene. The CDR3 length is 15 residues. The germline V and J ends were trimmed by 5 bases and 2 bases, with 13 bases remaining between them. Germline V gene lookup returns CDR1 SGHTA and CDR2 FQGNSA. The CDR3 spells CASSQTVIPYNEQFF. CDR3 coding DNA: TGTGCCAGCAGCCAGACGGTGATTCCCTACAATGAGCAGTTCTTC.

This clonotype was detected ten times or more. The rearrangement joins TRBV12-3 or TRBV12-4 to TRBJ1-1; D gene ambiguous. Trimming removed 5 bases from V and 5 bases from J, with 18 bases in between. The CDR3 covers 15 residues. Here the CDR3 DNA reads TGTGCCAGCAGTGGAGAAGGGATCCTAAGGACTGAAGCTTTCTTT. The encoded protein is CASSGEGILRTEAFF.

This clonotype came up many times. The rearrangement links TRBV28 to TRBJ1-1, with D unclear. V was cut by 7 bases and J by 3 bases, with 12 bases left in between. CDR1 is MDHEN, CDR2 SYDVKM, per germline. This CDR3 contains 13 residues. The CDR3: CASNMGRDTEAFF. For the CDR3, the DNA is TGTGCCAGCAATATGGGGAGGGACACTGAAGCTTTCTTT.

There are a few counts of this clonotype. The chain has TRBV7-9 and TRBJ2-1, with 9 bases fitting TRBD1. CDR3 size: 16 residues. Losses at the gene ends were 5 bases for V and 3 bases for J; bases not matched to a gene: 8. Germline V CDR1 and CDR2: SEHNR, FQNEAQ (reference sequence). The CDR3 coding sequence is TGTGCCAGCAGCCCAAGCCGGGACAGGGTCTACAATGAGCAGTTCTTC. This encodes CASSPSRDRVYNEQFF. The complete variable domain, with remaining parts taken from reference TRBV7-9 and TRBJ2-1, reads DTGVSQNPRHKITKRGQNVTFRCDPISEHNRLYWYRQTLGQGPEFLTYFQNEAQLEKSRLLSDRFSAERPKGSFSTLEIQRTEQGDSAMYLCASSPSRDRVYNEQFFGPGTRLTVL.

V gene TRBV5-1 combines with J gene TRBJ1-2, with D perhaps TRBD1 (5 bases). Germline loops: CDR1 SGHRS, CDR2 YFSETQ. Between the trimmed V and J ends, which lost 0 bases and 4 bases, there was a span of 13 bases. This CDR3 is built from 15 residues. The DNA for the CDR3 is TGCGCCAGCAGCTTGGGGGACGGGACTAGCTATGGCTACACCTTC. It yields the protein CASSLGDGTSYGYTF.

This clonotype showed up many times. V gene TRBV6-1 combines with J gene TRBJ1-1; D uncertain. Germline V gene data show CDR1 as MNHNS and CDR2 as SASEGT. The CDR3 has 14 amino acids. The V end lost 5 bases, the J end lost 9 bases, and 19 bases lay between the germline ends. The CDR3, as DNA: TGTGCCAGCAGTTCCGACCCCGGATCTAATAAAGCTTTCTTT. Amino acids: CASSSDPGSNKAFF.

This clonotype was seen repeatedly, ten times or more. The rearrangement joins TRBV28 to TRBJ2-7; D unclear. The germline V gene encodes CDR1 MDHEN and CDR2 SYDVKM. The CDR3 is made up of 12 amino acids. V lost 3 bases to trimming and J lost 0 bases, with 3 bases between them. CDR3 protein: CASSFNSYEQYF. The CDR3 region has the DNA TGTGCCAGCAGTTTTAACTCCTACGAGCAGTACTTC.

This clonotype was seen once. The chain has TRBV7-8 and TRBJ2-2; tentative D call: TRBD1 (5 bases). CDR3 length equals 14 residues. Germline-derived CDR1 and CDR2 are SGHVS and FQNEAQ. V lost 5 bases to trimming and J lost 7 bases, with 14 bases between them. The CDR3 DNA is TGTGCCAGCAGCCTTCAGGGTCCAATCGGGGAGCTGTTTTTT. Translation: CASSLQGPIGELFF.

This clonotype was seen at least ten times. This chain joins TRBV11-3 and TRBJ2-2, with 8 bases lining up with TRBD2. Looked up from germline, CDR1 is SGHNT and CDR2 is YENEEA. J lost 0 bases, V lost 6 bases, and 9 bases had no gene match. The CDR3 is 17 amino acids. The CDR3: CASRRRSGGANTGELFF. The CDR3 DNA reads TGTGCCAGCAGGAGAAGGAGCGGGGGAGCGAACACCGGGGAGCTGTTTTTT.

In this sample, this clonotype turned up a few times. This rearrangement joins TRBV10-3 to TRBJ1-2, with 8 bases fitting TRBD1. Germline CDR1 and CDR2: ENHRY and SYGVKD. CDR3 length: 14 residues. V gave up 8 bases and J gave up 7 bases; unmatched junction bases: 12. The CDR3 nucleotides are TGTGCCATCGGCCCCGGGACAGGTTTGGGTGGCTACACCTTC. This gives the protein CAIGPGTGLGGYTF.

This clonotype occurred many times. This chain connects TRBV27 to TRBJ1-5; possibly TRBD1 for D (6 bases). Trimming cost V 0 bases and J 0 bases, with 9 bases left between them. CDR1 and CDR2 from the germline V gene are MNHEY and SMNVEV (reference sequence). There are 16 residues in the CDR3. CDR3 loop: CASSLSGAYSNQPQHF. The CDR3 coding sequence is TGTGCCAGCAGTTTATCGGGGGCCTATAGCAATCAGCCCCAGCATTTT.

This clonotype has ten or more counts. This rearrangement joins TRBV7-2 to TRBJ2-3, with D maybe TRBD2 (7 bases). V shed 2 bases and J shed 2 bases, with 20 bases lying between them. This CDR3 spans 18 amino acids. Germline V gene sequence: CDR1 SGHTA, CDR2 FQGNSA. DNA of the CDR3: TGTGCCAGCAGCTTATCAGGACAGAGCGGGGCCCTCACAGATACGCAGTATTTT. This translates into CASSLSGQSGALTDTQYF.

The chain couples TRBV15 to TRBJ2-1, with D possibly being TRBD1 or TRBD2 (6 bases each). The V end lost 8 bases, the J end lost 2 bases, and 16 bases lay between the germline ends. Looked up from germline, CDR1 is LNHNV and CDR2 is YYDKDF (reference sequence). The CDR3 extends over 15 amino acids. CDR3 protein: CATAPRGATYNEQFF. In nucleotides, the CDR3 is TGTGCCACCGCCCCGAGGGGGGCGACCTACAATGAGCAGTTCTTC.

This clonotype was detected many times. V and J are TRBV20-1 and TRBJ1-5, with D unclear. With 5 bases removed from V and 7 bases from J, the gap between germline ends came to 9 bases. This CDR3 region has 11 residues. Germline CDR1 reads DFQATT; CDR2 reads SNEGSKA (reference sequence). CDR3 in DNA: TGCAGTGCTCGGGGAGGCCAGCCCCAGCATTTT. Its protein is CSARGGQPQHF.

This clonotype was picked up many times. V is TRBV7-8 and J is TRBJ1-4; D possibly corresponds to TRBD1 (6 bases). Germline CDR1 reads SGHVS; CDR2 reads FQNEAQ. CDR3 size: 17 residues. Trimming took off 4 bases at V and 4 bases at J, with 19 bases between the two ends. The CDR3 loop reads CASSSDSVYSNNEKLFF. As DNA, the CDR3 is TGTGCCAGCAGCTCGGACAGCGTATACTCGAATAATGAAAAACTGTTTTTT.

This rearrangement joins TRBV5-5 to TRBJ2-7; perhaps TRBD2 as D (5 bases). Germline V lookup: CDR1 SGHKS, CDR2 YYEKEE (reference sequence). Trimming took 6 bases from V and 4 from J, leaving 17 bases between them. There are 14 residues in the CDR3. The CDR3 loop reads CASTPPGISYEQYF. The DNA for the CDR3 is TGTGCCAGCACACCACCGGGAATAAGTTACGAGCAGTACTTC.

The chain links TRBV5-1 to TRBJ2-2; a weak D match, TRBD2 (6 bases). Deletions cut 2 bases from V and 5 bases from J, with 13 bases between. CDR1 SGHRS and CDR2 YFSETQ come from the germline V gene. The CDR3 length is 15 residues. CDR3 sequence reads: CASSFGTGLTGELFF. In nucleotides, the CDR3 is TGCGCCAGCAGCTTCGGGACCGGACTAACCGGGGAGCTGTTTTTT.

This clonotype was observed at least ten times. The chain joins TRBV2 to TRBJ1-2; D may be TRBD1 (5 bases). The CDR3 contains 15 residues. Germline-derived CDR1 and CDR2 are SNHLY and FYNNEI. Trimming shortened V by 3 bases and J by 6 bases, and 17 bases separated the two germline ends. The CDR3 is CASSDDSEGWDGYTF. In DNA form, the CDR3 reads TGTGCCAGCAGTGACGACAGTGAGGGGTGGGATGGCTACACCTTC.

Ten or more counts support this clonotype. The V call is TRBV7-9, the J call TRBJ1-2, with D perhaps matching TRBD1 (5 bases). This CDR3 contains 13 residues. V lost 1 base and J lost 4, with 7 bases in between. The V gene's germline CDR1 is SEHNR and CDR2 FQNEAQ (reference sequence). The CDR3 nucleotides read TGTGCCAGCAGCTTAGTACAGGTCTATGGCTACACCTTC. As protein: CASSLVQVYGYTF.

This clonotype was detected many times. The CDR3 bases are TGTGCCTACCAACAGGGATTGACTGAAGCTTTCTTT. Encoded protein: CAYQQGLTEAFF. The chain couples TRBV30 to TRBJ1-1; maybe TRBD1 (6 bases). This CDR3 has 12 residues. Trimming shortened V by 7 bases and J by 5 bases, and 14 bases separated the two germline ends. Germline lookup yields CDR1 GTSNPN and CDR2 SVGIG (reference sequence).

This chain joins TRBV9 and TRBJ2-1; D gene ambiguous. V was trimmed by 3 bases and J by 4 bases, leaving 14 bases between them. The CDR3 is made up of 15 amino acids. Germline V gene sequence: CDR1 SGDLS, CDR2 YYNGEE. CDR3 loop: CASSGHWSEYNEQFF. The CDR3 nucleotides read TGTGCCAGCAGCGGCCATTGGTCAGAATACAATGAGCAGTTCTTC.